This is a list of T cell receptor beta chains from one sample in a study of cytomegalovirus exposure and HLA in healthy donors. The method was immunoSEQ multiplex PCR; TCRdb's version includes in-frame clones alone and lacks a portion of them. The profile shows 120,000 or so clones, over 65% of them singletons. The sequencing sample was made of PBMCs. The source is a man aged 18 to 29 in good health and CMV-seronegative. Each CDR3 is given with its conserved first and last residue. A D gene is named only where the DNA matches it firmly. The size of a clone is reported for some rows only, either as once, few or many, or as a class for expanded clones.

clone size	V gene	D gene	CDR3 length	J gene	CDR3 protein	CDR3 DNA
-	TRBV19	TRBD1	14	TRBJ1-5	CASSIDRGVRPQHF	TGTGCCAGTAGTATTGACAGGGGGGTAAGGCCCCAGCATTTT
-	TRBV6-1	-	16	TRBJ2-3	CASSEYRLLEADTQYF	TGTGCCAGCAGTGAATATCGACTCCTAGAAGCGGATACGCAGTATTTT
-	TRBV10-1	TRBD1	15	TRBJ2-7	CASSQLDREYYEQYF	TGCGCCAGCAGCCAACTGGACAGGGAGTACTACGAGCAGTACTTC
few	TRBV7-2	-	17	TRBJ2-3	CASRSLGAVIGTDTQYF	TGTGCCAGCAGGTCACTAGGAGCGGTTATAGGCACAGATACGCAGTATTTT
-	TRBV7-9	-	13	TRBJ2-1	CASSLLLRDEQFF	TGTGCCAGCAGCTTACTACTGAGGGATGAGCAGTTCTTC
-	TRBV6-5	TRBD1	14	TRBJ1-4	CASSRQGVNEKLFF	TGTGCCAGCAGCCGACAGGGAGTTAATGAAAAACTGTTTTTT
few	TRBV4-1	TRBD1	18	TRBJ2-5	CASSQDTGTGGRQETQYF	TGCGCCAGCAGCCAAGATACCGGGACAGGGGGACGACAAGAGACCCAGTACTTC
-	TRBV19	TRBD1	13	TRBJ1-1	CASSPRTGTEAFF	TGTGCCAGTAGTCCGAGGACAGGGACTGAAGCTTTCTTT
-	TRBV6-1	TRBD1	13	TRBJ1-1	CASRGQNKAEAFF	TGTGCCAGCAGGGGACAGAACAAAGCTGAAGCTTTCTTT
-	TRBV19	-	15	TRBJ2-5	CASSIVQTSQETQYF	TGTGCCAGTAGTATAGTACAGACGTCCCAAGAGACCCAGTACTTC
once	TRBV7-9	TRBD1	15	TRBJ2-7	CASSSPQTGPFEQYF	TGTGCCAGCAGCTCCCCCCAGACAGGGCCCTTCGAGCAGTACTTC
-	TRBV11-2	TRBD1	14	TRBJ2-1	CASSLSGQTHEQFF	TGTGCCAGCAGCCTTTCGGGACAGACTCATGAGCAGTTCTTC
-	TRBV27	-	14	TRBJ1-6	CASRGGPTNSPLHF	TGTGCCAGCAGGGGGGGACCGACCAATTCACCCCTCCACTTT
few	TRBV5-1	TRBD1	17	TRBJ1-1	CASRFTGTGLGNTEAFF	TGCGCCAGCAGATTCACCGGGACAGGGTTGGGAAACACTGAAGCTTTCTTT
few	TRBV23-1	TRBD1	19	TRBJ2-2	CASSQFEGQGRLSTGELFF	TGCGCCAGCAGTCAATTTGAGGGACAGGGAAGATTGAGCACCGGGGAGCTGTTTTTT